This T cell receptor (beta chain) came from a study of T cells in Graves' hyperthyroidism and ophthalmopathy. Study summary: Peripheral blood sampling occurred at initial diagnosis, before any treatment. Notes on the study in general: The model foresaw ophthalmopathy a median around 6 months prior to onset. Most clonotypes that expanded in the thyroid above 0.001 also showed up in blood.

This clonotype was counted only a few times. What it recognizes is unknown. The CDR3 covers 12 residues. CDR1 SGHTA and CDR2 FQGTGA come from the germline V gene. V lost 5 bases to trimming and J lost 8 bases; unmatched junction nucleotides: 1. RNA transcripts served as the template for amplifying TCR beta CDR3 regions. Initially, a first-round RT-PCR of the TCR CDR3 employed the HTBI primer set. Each CDR3 protein is one row after TCRdb ran MiXCR on the multiplex PCR reads. The sample includes about 600,000 distinct CDR3 sequences, 13% to 15% of them seen just once. PBMCs stemmed from more than 7.5 ml fresh peripheral blood.

The sequenced sample was blood. The clonotype was recovered from a young woman with Graves' ophthalmopathy. The chain uses TRBV7-3 and TRBJ2-1; the match to TRBD1 covers 9 bases. For the CDR3, the DNA is TGTGCCAGCAGCAGGACAGGGGATGAGCAGTTCTTC. Its translation: CASSRTGDEQFF.